The 20 T cell receptor beta chains listed next were all sequenced from one sample in a study of Ad26.COV2.S vaccination and SARS-CoV-2 variants. The protocol was immunoSEQ multiplex PCR, while the TCRdb copy is restricted to in-frame clones and leaves out a portion. Of around 370,000 clones detected, 90% to 95% appear once; the ten largest clones hold roughly 3.9%. The starting material was peripheral blood, obtained after recovery from COVID-19. The receptors stem from a human donor who had recovered from COVID-19.

This clone was detected a few times. V usage is TRBV7-9 and J usage is TRBJ1-2; D not certain. This CDR3 region has 13 residues. V shed 5 bases and J shed 6 bases, with 13 bases lying between them. The germline CDR1 and CDR2 sequences are SEHNR and FQNEAQ (reference sequence). This CDR3 is CASSPRAIDGYTF. The CDR3 DNA follows: TGTGCCAGCAGCCCTCGGGCTATTGATGGCTACACCTTC.

This chain joins TRBV1 and TRBJ2-3; no DNA check was done on the table's D call, TRBD2. TRBV1 is deemed a pseudogene. The CDR3 loop spans 18 amino acids. CDR3 sequence (DNA): TGCACCAGCAGCCAAGTATCTAGCGGGGGGCCCCACACAGATACGCAGTATTTT. Protein sequence: CTSSQVSSGGPHTDTQYF.

The chain is built from TRBV3-1 (or the pseudogene TRBV3-2) and TRBJ2-1, with TRBD1 identical over 7 bases. This CDR3 region has 16 residues. With V trimmed by 0 bases and J by 7 bases, 9 bases remained unmatched. Germline V lookup: CDR1 LGHDT, CDR2 YNNKEL (reference sequence). CDR3: CASSQDLVGQWNEQFF. The DNA of the CDR3 is TGTGCCAGCAGCCAAGACCTGGTGGGACAGTGGAATGAGCAGTTCTTC.

On this clone itself: Other DNA sequences in the sample encode the same CDR3. The V and J genes are TRBV11-2 and TRBJ1-2, with TRBD1 as a possible D gene (5 bases). This CDR3 is 13 amino acids long. Per germline, CDR1 SGHAT and CDR2 FQNNGV. V was cut by 3 bases and J by 2 bases, with 7 bases left in between. The CDR3 region is CASSFGGNYGYTF. In DNA, the CDR3 is TGTGCCAGCAGCTTCGGGGGGAACTATGGCTACACCTTC.

The CDR3 DNA follows: TGTGCCAGCAGCGTCCTACCGAGCACAGATACGCAGTATTTT. It encodes CASSVLPSTDTQYF. The chain has TRBV9 and TRBJ2-3; no firm D call. Germline values: CDR1 SGDLS, CDR2 YYNGEE. CDR3 size: 14 residues. Trimming took 2 bases from V and 0 from J, leaving 7 bases between them.

V usage is TRBV18 and J usage is TRBJ2-7; 8 bases line up with TRBD1. Losses at the gene ends were 0 bases for V and 6 bases for J; bases not matched to a gene: 13. The CDR3 is made up of 17 amino acids. Germline V gene lookup returns CDR1 KGHSH and CDR2 LQKENI. CDR3 bases: TGTGCCAGCTCACCACCGTCCAAACAGGGGGTCTTCAGCGAGCAGTACTTC. Translated: CASSPPSKQGVFSEQYF.

The J gene is TRBJ1-1, the V gene TRBV19; 9 bases fit TRBD1. This CDR3 is 14 amino acids long. Germline CDR1 and CDR2: LNHDA and SQIVND (reference sequence). Losses at the gene ends were 5 bases for V and 4 bases for J; bases not matched to a gene: 5. The CDR3 reads CASSVQGASTEAFF. CDR3 DNA sequence: TGTGCCAGTAGTGTACAGGGGGCGAGCACTGAAGCTTTCTTT.

CDR3: CASSSTVTGELFF. CDR3 DNA sequence: TGTGCCAGCAGCTCGACAGTCACCGGGGAGCTGTTTTTT. The rearrangement uses TRBV5-5 and TRBJ2-2; weak D call: TRBD1 (5 bases). V shed 3 bases and J shed 4 bases, with 7 bases lying between them. The germline V gene has CDR1 SGHKS and CDR2 YYEKEE (reference sequence). The CDR3 extends over 13 amino acids.

The V and J genes are TRBV5-4 and TRBJ2-1; either TRBD1 or TRBD2 may fit D (5 bases each). Trimming left V 4 bases short and J 7 bases short, with 15 bases between. From germline, CDR1 is SGHNT and CDR2 YYREEE (reference sequence). This CDR3 has 14 residues. CDR3: CASSGDDWGNEQFF. CDR3 nucleotides: TGTGCCAGCAGCGGGGATGATTGGGGGAATGAGCAGTTCTTC.

This chain connects TRBV12-3 or TRBV12-4 to TRBJ1-1; no clear D gene. The CDR3 is made up of 12 amino acids. Trimming pared 2 bases from V and 6 bases from J, leaving 7 bases between. CDR3 sequence reads: CASSLMMAEAFF. The CDR3, as DNA: TGTGCCAGCAGTTTAATGATGGCTGAAGCTTTCTTT.

The chain joins TRBV29-1 to TRBJ2-1, with 9 bases matching TRBD1. Germline lookup yields CDR1 SQVTM and CDR2 ANQGSEA. Losses at the gene ends were 5 bases for V and 1 base for J; bases not matched to a gene: 6. This CDR3 has 15 amino acids. The CDR3 DNA reads TGCAGCGTTTCGGGACAGGGAGGGTCCTACAATGAGCAGTTCTTC. Translated, it gives CSVSGQGGSYNEQFF.

The rearrangement uses TRBV10-3 and TRBJ1-1; D possibly corresponds to TRBD1 (6 bases). This CDR3 spans 14 amino acids. V lost 8 bases and J 4 bases, leaving 17 bases between the germline ends. CDR1 and CDR2 from the germline V gene are ENHRY and SYGVKD. CDR3 loop: CAIAATGQVTEAFF. The CDR3 coding sequence is TGTGCCATCGCCGCTACAGGGCAGGTCACTGAAGCTTTCTTT.

This clone has more than one count but fewer than ten. The V call is TRBV24-1, the J call TRBJ1-2; D gene uncertain. The CDR3 has 12 residues. The germline V and J ends were trimmed by 5 bases and 8 bases, with 11 bases remaining between them. Germline assignment: CDR1 KGHDR and CDR2 SFDVKD. The CDR3 DNA follows: TGTGCCACCAGTGTCAGGCAAGGAGGCTACACCTTC. Translated, it gives CATSVRQGGYTF.

This clone was detected a few times. V usage is TRBV7-9 and J usage is TRBJ2-3; TRBD2 matches 8 bases. The CDR3 is made up of 14 amino acids. The germline V gene has CDR1 SEHNR and CDR2 FQNEAQ (reference sequence). V shed 3 bases and J 4 bases; nucleotides not matched to a gene: 3. CDR3: CASSFGGAADTQYF. The CDR3 DNA sequence: TGTGCCAGCAGCTTCGGGGGGGCCGCAGATACGCAGTATTTT.

This chain links TRBV7-2 with TRBJ1-2; no reliable D call. Trimming left V 6 bases short and J 3 bases short, with 8 bases between. Germline assignment: CDR1 SGHTA and CDR2 FQGNSA. The CDR3 is 12 residues long. The CDR3 region has the DNA TGTGCCAGCAGTCGGCTAGACTATGGCTACACCTTC. This gives the protein CASSRLDYGYTF.

This clone showed up just once. The same CDR3 is also encoded by other DNA sequences in this sample. The V call is TRBV5-6, the J call TRBJ1-2; the D is unclear. The germline V gene encodes CDR1 SGHDT and CDR2 YYEEEE. V shed 0 bases and J shed 2 bases, with 5 bases lying between them. This CDR3 comprises 13 residues. CDR3 in amino acids: CASSLGRNYGYTF. CDR3 nucleotide sequence: TGTGCCAGCAGCTTGGGCAGGAACTATGGCTACACCTTC.

This chain uses TRBV6-6 with TRBJ1-1; no reliable D call. V was clipped by 5 bases and J by 7 bases, with 17 bases between them. The CDR3 runs 14 residues. The V gene's germline CDR1 is MNHNY and CDR2 SVGAGI (reference sequence). CDR3 nucleotide sequence: TGTGCCAGCAGTACCCCGGAGACGGCAAGTGAAGCTTTCTTT. Amino acid sequence: CASSTPETASEAFF.

This sequence joins TRBV29-1 and TRBJ2-7; a possible D gene is TRBD2 (5 bases). Germline lookup yields CDR1 SQVTM and CDR2 ANQGSEA. Trimming left V 6 bases short and J 3 bases short, with 12 bases between. This CDR3 is built from 12 residues. The CDR3 loop reads CSVADGGYEQYF. CDR3 bases: TGCAGCGTGGCGGACGGAGGCTACGAGCAGTACTTC.

The genes are TRBV12-3 or TRBV12-4 and TRBJ2-3; D unresolved. There are 13 residues in the CDR3. V was cut by 2 bases and J by 6 bases, with 9 bases left in between. The CDR3 loop is CASSLSPGDTQYF. CDR3 bases: TGTGCCAGCAGTTTAAGCCCCGGGGATACGCAGTATTTT.

As for this clone: Likely a read error: the CDR3 ends without its conserved phenylalanine or tryptophan. The J gene is TRBJ1-6, the V gene TRBV12-3 or TRBV12-4, with a possible D match to TRBD1 (5 bases). The V gene lost 3 bases and the J gene lost 10 bases, with 10 bases spanning the gap. The CDR3 loop spans 13 amino acids. The CDR3 spells CASSFYGGSPLHL. CDR3 bases: TGTGCCAGCAGTTTTTATGGGGGGTCACCCCTCCACCTT.